The 21 T cell receptor beta chains in this list originate from one sample, sequenced in a study of response to subunit inactivated influenza vaccine. Each CDR3 protein is one row after TCRdb ran MiXCR on the RT-PCR reads. The sample has about 570,000 distinct CDR3 sequences; approximately 10% are singletons. In addition, the sample was reused for a study of T cells expressing NK-cell markers. That work adds: TCR beta libraries carry UMIs added by 5'RACE template switching.

Sequenced here: PBMCs from blood, sampled on the day of vaccination. These receptors came from a man aged 50 or older who received an inactivated influenza vaccine.

V is TRBV29-1 and J is TRBJ2-3, with D unclear. Trimming took off 5 bases at V and 2 bases at J, with 8 bases between the two ends. Germline V lookup: CDR1 SQVTM, CDR2 ANQGSEA. The length of the CDR3 is 12 residues. Written as DNA, the CDR3 is TGCAGCGTTCGGCTCTCCACAGATACGCAGTATTTT. Translating it yields CSVRLSTDTQYF.

The chain couples TRBV2 to TRBJ2-7; D unresolved. This CDR3 is 14 amino acids long. V was shortened by 1 base and J by 0 bases, with 7 bases between the two germline ends. Germline CDR1 reads SNHLY; CDR2 reads FYNNEI. The CDR3 sequence: CASSEDYISYEQYF. DNA of the CDR3: TGTGCCAGCAGTGAAGATTACATCTCCTACGAGCAGTACTTC.

The chain employs TRBV27 and TRBJ2-3; D is unresolved. Trimming took off 7 bases at V and 6 bases at J, with 17 bases between the two ends. CDR3 length equals 14 residues. CDR1 and CDR2 (germline): MNHEY, SMNVEV (reference sequence). CDR3 sequence (DNA): TGTGCCAGCAATCGCGCGGCAGGTGGCGATACGCAGTATTTT. Protein: CASNRAAGGDTQYF.

This clonotype was seen a handful of times. The chain carries TRBV12-3 or TRBV12-4 and TRBJ2-3; 16 bases line up with TRBD2. V gave up 6 bases and J gave up 5 bases; unmatched junction bases: 5. The CDR3 runs 16 residues. This CDR3 reads CASRGTSGGAVDTQYF. For the CDR3, the DNA is TGTGCCAGCAGGGGGACTAGCGGGGGGGCCGTAGATACGCAGTATTTT.

There are a few counts of this clonotype. The chain links TRBV6-2 or TRBV6-3 to TRBJ1-5, with TRBD1 identical over 7 bases. CDR3 length: 15 amino acids. V gave up 8 bases and J gave up 5 bases; unmatched junction bases: 12. The V gene's germline CDR1 is MNHEY and CDR2 SVGEGT. The CDR3 reads CASASGQARYQPQHF. CDR3 bases: TGTGCCAGCGCGAGCGGACAGGCTAGGTATCAGCCCCAGCATTTT.

There are a few counts of this clonotype. The chain uses TRBV9 and TRBJ2-1; 7 positions match TRBD2. Germline V gene lookup returns CDR1 SGDLS and CDR2 YYNGEE. The V gene end was trimmed by 7 bases and the J gene end by 3 bases; junction bases not matched to a gene: 4. The CDR3 contains 13 residues. The CDR3 loop reads CASGGGNYNEQFF. The CDR3, as DNA: TGTGCCAGCGGCGGGGGTAACTACAATGAGCAGTTCTTC.

This clonotype came up many times. CDR3: CATTLSGNTGELFF. The CDR3 coding sequence is TGTGCCACCACACTTTCAGGGAACACCGGGGAGCTGTTTTTT. V and J are TRBV15 and TRBJ2-2; unclear D gene. Germline V gene lookup returns CDR1 LNHNV and CDR2 YYDKDF (reference sequence). The V end was cut by 7 bases, the J end by 1 base, with 10 bases between. This CDR3 spans 14 amino acids.

This clonotype turned up a few times. The J gene is TRBJ2-1, the V gene TRBV18; 7 positions match TRBD2. The CDR3 sequence is 16 residues long. V gave up 3 bases and J gave up 0 bases; unmatched junction bases: 5. Germline V gene sequence: CDR1 KGHSH, CDR2 LQKENI. The CDR3 region is CASSPSAGSSYNEQFF. In DNA form, the CDR3 reads TGTGCCAGCTCACCCTCAGCGGGGAGCTCCTACAATGAGCAGTTCTTC.

The chain employs TRBV11-3 and TRBJ2-3; D is uncertain. The CDR3 runs to 15 residues. V was shortened by 3 bases and J by 0 bases, with 10 bases between the two germline ends. Germline V CDR1 and CDR2: SGHNT, YENEEA. The CDR3 reads CASSFSGSSTDTQYF. CDR3 nucleotides: TGTGCCAGCAGCTTCTCCGGTTCTAGCACAGATACGCAGTATTTT.

This clonotype occurred a few times. This sequence joins TRBV5-1 and TRBJ2-1, with 9 bases aligning to TRBD1. The CDR3 spans 14 residues. CDR1 SGHRS and CDR2 YFSETQ come from the germline V gene. J gave up 7 bases and V 4 bases, and 6 bases lay outside the gene matches. DNA for the CDR3: TGCGCCAGCAGCCCAACAGGGGGCGAGAATGAGCAGTTCTTC. Protein product: CASSPTGGENEQFF.

The chain uses TRBV9 and TRBJ2-3; 8 positions agree with TRBD1. In germline, CDR1 is SGDLS, CDR2 YYNGEE. The CDR3 covers 15 residues. After removal of 4 bases from V and 4 bases from J, the junction contained 8 bases not matched to a gene. DNA for the CDR3: TGTGCCAGCAGCCTTAGCTCAGGGGGCCCAGATACGCAGTATTTT. Amino acids: CASSLSSGGPDTQYF.

This clonotype came up many times. V is TRBV4-3 and J is TRBJ2-7, with TRBD2 identical over 7 bases. Germline CDR1 reads LGHNA; CDR2 reads YSLEER. The CDR3 is 15 amino acids. Trimming cost V 3 bases and J 3 bases; bases outside gene matches: 8. CDR3: CASSQASGTNYEQYF. The CDR3 DNA reads TGCGCCAGCAGCCAGGCCTCCGGGACTAACTACGAGCAGTACTTC.

The CDR3 DNA reads as TGTGCCAGCAGCCCGCAGTACGGGGGGACGGGAGCGGGCTCCTACGAGCAGTACTTC. Protein sequence: CASSPQYGGTGAGSYEQYF. This chain joins TRBV4-2 and TRBJ2-7; TRBD2 matches 7 bases. V trimming: 4 bases; J trimming: 0 bases; junction bases outside the gene matches: 18. The CDR3 sequence is 19 residues long. Germline V gene sequence: CDR1 LGHNA, CDR2 YNFKEQ.

The chain links TRBV10-3 to TRBJ2-1; D unresolved. V lost 4 bases and J lost 0, with 7 bases in between. The CDR3 extends over 14 amino acids. Germline CDR1 reads ENHRY; CDR2 reads SYGVKD. The CDR3, as DNA: TGTGCCATCAGTGCAAGTAGCTCCTACAATGAGCAGTTCTTC. This encodes CAISASSSYNEQFF.

This rearrangement joins TRBV5-1 to TRBJ2-1; TRBD2 aligns across 9 bases. CDR1 is SGHRS, CDR2 YFSETQ, per germline. The CDR3 runs 16 residues. J gave up 8 bases and V 3 bases, and 12 bases lay outside the gene matches. CDR3 coding DNA: TGCGCCAGCAGCTCCGCGACTAGCGGACTTCAGGATGAGCAGTTCTTC. Protein sequence: CASSSATSGLQDEQFF.

This rearrangement joins TRBV7-2 to TRBJ2-2; D gene unclear. Germline V lookup: CDR1 SGHTA, CDR2 FQGNSA. V dropped 2 bases and J dropped 1 base, with 8 bases sitting between them. This CDR3 has 15 residues. The CDR3 nucleotides read TGTGCCAGCAGCTTACTGTCGAGGAACACCGGGGAGCTGTTTTTT. It specifies CASSLLSRNTGELFF.

This clonotype was recorded many times. J is TRBJ1-1 and V is TRBV5-1, with a weak D call TRBD1 (5 bases). The CDR3 runs to 14 residues. Germline V gene lookup returns CDR1 SGHRS and CDR2 YFSETQ. V lost 3 bases and J 1 base, leaving 10 bases between the germline ends. CDR3 residues: CASSSSTGNTEAFF. CDR3 coding DNA: TGCGCCAGCAGCTCGAGTACAGGGAACACTGAAGCTTTCTTT.

There are a few counts of this clonotype. The V gene is TRBV9, the J gene TRBJ2-2; 9 nucleotides align to TRBD2. This CDR3 spans 15 amino acids. V was clipped by 3 bases and J by 6 bases; unmatched bases: 6. Per germline, CDR1 SGDLS and CDR2 YYNGEE. In DNA form, the CDR3 reads TGTGCCAGCAGCGGAGTTAGCGGGAGAGCCGGGGAGCTGTTTTTT. It is translated as CASSGVSGRAGELFF.

This chain links TRBV20-1 with TRBJ2-3; D remains unclear. Germline CDR1 and CDR2: DFQATT and SNEGSKA (reference sequence). The CDR3 is 15 amino acids. V was cut by 0 bases and J by 6 bases, with 16 bases left in between. CDR3 bases: TGCAGTGCTAGAGATAGTACGGTAGGAAGGGATACGCAGTATTTT. Translation: CSARDSTVGRDTQYF.

The chain links TRBV4-1 to TRBJ1-1, with 7 bases fitting TRBD1. This CDR3 is 15 amino acids long. V lost 1 base, J lost 3 bases, and 5 bases stayed unmatched. Germline lookup yields CDR1 MGHRA and CDR2 YSYEKL. The CDR3 DNA follows: TGCGCCAGCAGCCAAGTCCCGGGACAGTACACTGAAGCTTTCTTT. Translation: CASSQVPGQYTEAFF.

This clonotype was seen repeatedly, ten times or more. The V gene is TRBV4-3, the J gene TRBJ2-2; D remains ambiguous. With 0 bases removed from V and 5 bases from J, the gap between germline ends came to 7 bases. CDR1 is LGHNA, CDR2 YSLEER, per germline. The CDR3 is made up of 14 amino acids. The CDR3 protein is CASSQERGTGELFF. The DNA for the CDR3 is TGCGCCAGCAGCCAAGAGCGTGGAACCGGGGAGCTGTTTTTT.